This TCR beta chain was sequenced for a study of beta chain features in type 1 diabetes. The CDR3 has 15 amino acids. Germline loops: CDR1 SGHTA, CDR2 FQGNSA. V lost 6 bases, J lost 1 base, and 8 bases stayed unmatched. Heparinised blood was drawn once per donor, averaging roughly 120 mL. With regard to this clone: Its antigen is unknown.

The study, taken as a whole, reports: Whether TCRB rearrangement is influenced by HLA type was left unresolved in this analysis. The naive, central memory and Treg TCRB repertoires looked more alike in patients than they did in healthy donors.

Reverse transcription of all isolated RNA meant that expressed TCRB transcripts were sequenced. Here immunoSEQ multiplex PCR was the method, and the copy in TCRdb shows in-frame clones only, minus some. The table lists about 150,000 clones, around 10% of them singletons. The chain links TRBV7-2 to TRBJ2-5; TRBD1 aligns across 7 bases. The material sequenced was central memory CD4+ T cells from blood. This sequence originates from a man between 18 and 29 years old in good health. CDR3 amino acids: CASSYLGQAQETQYF. The CDR3 nucleotides read TGTGCCAGCAGTTACCTCGGACAGGCCCAAGAGACCCAGTACTTC.